This entry features one TCR beta chain sequence. No antigen is known for it. The sample belongs to a study of beta chain features in type 1 diabetes. Investigators reverse transcribed all isolated RNA, so they sequenced expressed TCRB transcripts. The table came from immunoSEQ multiplex PCR; TCRdb's copy has only in-frame clones and leaves some out. The table lists some 270,000 clones, approximately 10% of them singletons, with about 0.018% in the top ten. Germline V gene lookup returns CDR1 SGHRS and CDR2 YFSETQ. The CDR3 loop spans 16 amino acids. The V segment lost 2 bases and the J segment 1 base; nucleotides outside the gene matches: 7. Study findings and constraints: Researchers report that Type 1 diabetes patients had moderately but significantly shorter TCRB CDR3s across all four CD4+ subsets.

The sequencing input was naive CD4+ T cells from blood. The chain couples TRBV5-1 to TRBJ2-3; 7 bases map to TRBD2. The source of this sequence is a man aged 25-45 years with type 1 diabetes. CDR3 region: CASSLLASSGTDTQYF. Written as DNA, the CDR3 is TGCGCCAGCAGCTTACTAGCGTCCTCGGGCACAGATACGCAGTATTTT.